What follows describes a single T cell receptor beta chain. Its antigen is not known. This record belongs to a study of PD-1 blockade in classical Hodgkin lymphoma. Only in-frame clones appear in the TCRdb table, and some are missing; sequencing was by immunoSEQ multiplex PCR. The repertoire includes about 13,000 clones, roughly 83% of them detected once, and roughly 0.88% sits in the top ten. As for time point: cycle 4 day 1 (C4D1), after six to seven weeks of nivolumab. Relapse was seen in all patients after autologous stem cell transplantation, and brentuximab vedotin exposure was variable. Magnetic negative selection purified CD4+ T cells from thawed PBMCs. Study-wide results and limits: By C4D1, CD4+ diversity increased significantly, especially in complete responders. Patients who responded completely had about the same baseline diversity as newly diagnosed patients.

This CDR3 has 14 residues. Germline V gene sequence: CDR1 SGHVS, CDR2 FNYEAQ. V lost 3 bases and J 1 base, leaving 7 bases between the germline ends. The chain combines TRBV7-6 with TRBJ2-4, with D tentatively TRBD1 (6 bases). The starting material was CD4+ T cells from blood, obtained before the fourth cycle of nivolumab. This TCR derives from a human donor with classical Hodgkin lymphoma. This CDR3 is CASSLGAAKNIQYF. The CDR3 DNA follows: TGTGCCAGCAGCTTGGGGGCTGCCAAAAACATTCAGTACTTC.